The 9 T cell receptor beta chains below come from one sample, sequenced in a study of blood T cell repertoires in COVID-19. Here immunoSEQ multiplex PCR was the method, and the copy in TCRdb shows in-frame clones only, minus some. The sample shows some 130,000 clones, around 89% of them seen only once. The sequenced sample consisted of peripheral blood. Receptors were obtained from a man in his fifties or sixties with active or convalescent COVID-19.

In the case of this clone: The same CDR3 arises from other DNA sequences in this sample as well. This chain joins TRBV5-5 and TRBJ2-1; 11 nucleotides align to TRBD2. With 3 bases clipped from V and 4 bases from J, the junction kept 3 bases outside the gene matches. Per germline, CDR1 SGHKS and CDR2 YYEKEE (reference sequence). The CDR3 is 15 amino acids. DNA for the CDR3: TGTGCCAGCAGCTCGGGACTAGCGGATTACAATGAGCAGTTCTTC. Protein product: CASSSGLADYNEQFF.

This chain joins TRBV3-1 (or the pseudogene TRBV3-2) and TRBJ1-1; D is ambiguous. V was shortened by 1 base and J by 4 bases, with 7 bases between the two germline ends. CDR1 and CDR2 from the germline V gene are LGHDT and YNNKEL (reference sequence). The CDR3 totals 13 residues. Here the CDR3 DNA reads TGTGCCAGCAGCCAAGGCCCGCGCACTGAAGCTTTCTTT. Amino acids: CASSQGPRTEAFF.

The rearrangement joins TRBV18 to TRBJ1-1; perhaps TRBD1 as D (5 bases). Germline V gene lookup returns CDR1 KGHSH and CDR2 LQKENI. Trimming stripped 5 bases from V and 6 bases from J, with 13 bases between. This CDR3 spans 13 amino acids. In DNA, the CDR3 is TGTGCCAGCTCATCCTCGACACAGGCTGAAGCTTTCTTT. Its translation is CASSSSTQAEAFF.

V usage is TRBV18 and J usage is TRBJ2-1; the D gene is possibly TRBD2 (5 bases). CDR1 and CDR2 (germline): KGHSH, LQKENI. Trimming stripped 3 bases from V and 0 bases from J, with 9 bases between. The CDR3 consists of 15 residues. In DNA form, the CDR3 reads TGTGCCAGCTCACCTGGACTTAGCTCCTACAATGAGCAGTTCTTC. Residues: CASSPGLSSYNEQFF.

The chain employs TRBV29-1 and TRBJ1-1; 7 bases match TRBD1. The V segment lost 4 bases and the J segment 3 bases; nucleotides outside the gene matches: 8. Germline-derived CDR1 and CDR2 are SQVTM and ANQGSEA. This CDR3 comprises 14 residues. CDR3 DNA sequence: TGCAGCGTTGCAGGAGGCAGGGGGGACACTGAAGCTTTCTTT. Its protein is CSVAGGRGDTEAFF.

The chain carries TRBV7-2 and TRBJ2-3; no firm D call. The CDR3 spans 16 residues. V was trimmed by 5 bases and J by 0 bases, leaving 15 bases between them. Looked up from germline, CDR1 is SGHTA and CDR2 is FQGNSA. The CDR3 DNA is TGTGCCAGCAGCGCTTTTGTCCAGTCTAGCACAGATACGCAGTATTTT. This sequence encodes CASSAFVQSSTDTQYF.

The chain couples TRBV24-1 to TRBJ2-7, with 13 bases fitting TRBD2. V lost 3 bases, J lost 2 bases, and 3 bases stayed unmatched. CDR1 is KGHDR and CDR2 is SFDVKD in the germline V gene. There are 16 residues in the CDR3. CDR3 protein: CATSDGGTSGAYEQYF. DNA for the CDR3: TGTGCCACCAGTGATGGCGGGACTAGCGGGGCCTACGAGCAGTACTTC.

CDR3 nucleotides: TGTGCCAGCAAGGGCAGGGATGATTCACCCCTCCACTTT. It encodes CASKGRDDSPLHF. The chain carries TRBV28 and TRBJ1-6, with D possibly being TRBD1 (5 bases). The length of the CDR3 is 13 residues. V gave up 7 bases and J gave up 8 bases, with 12 bases separating them. Germline V gene data show CDR1 as MDHEN and CDR2 as SYDVKM.

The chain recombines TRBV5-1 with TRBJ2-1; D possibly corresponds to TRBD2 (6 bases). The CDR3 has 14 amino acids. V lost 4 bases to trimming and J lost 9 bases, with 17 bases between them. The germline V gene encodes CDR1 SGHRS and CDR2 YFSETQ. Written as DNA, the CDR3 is TGCGCCAGCAGCCCAAAATGGGGGGTAGGTGAGCAGTTCTTC. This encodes CASSPKWGVGEQFF.